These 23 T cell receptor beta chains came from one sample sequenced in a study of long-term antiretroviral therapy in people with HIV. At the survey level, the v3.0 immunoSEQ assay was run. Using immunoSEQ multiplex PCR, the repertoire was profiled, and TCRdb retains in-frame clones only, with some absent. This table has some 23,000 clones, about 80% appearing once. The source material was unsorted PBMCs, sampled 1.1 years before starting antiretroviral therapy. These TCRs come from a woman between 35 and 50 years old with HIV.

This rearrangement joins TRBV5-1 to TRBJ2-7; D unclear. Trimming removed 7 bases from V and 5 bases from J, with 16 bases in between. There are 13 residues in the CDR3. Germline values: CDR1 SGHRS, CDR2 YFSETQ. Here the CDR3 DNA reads TGCGCCAGCGCCAGGCAGGAAATAGACGAGCAGTACTTC. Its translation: CASARQEIDEQYF.

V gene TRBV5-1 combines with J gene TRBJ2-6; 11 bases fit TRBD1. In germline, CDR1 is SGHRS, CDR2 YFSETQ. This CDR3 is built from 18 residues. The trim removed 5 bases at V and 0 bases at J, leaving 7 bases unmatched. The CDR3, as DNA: TGCGCCAGCAGGATTACCGGGACAGGGGGCTCTGGGGCCAACGTCCTGACTTTC. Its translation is CASRITGTGGSGANVLTF.

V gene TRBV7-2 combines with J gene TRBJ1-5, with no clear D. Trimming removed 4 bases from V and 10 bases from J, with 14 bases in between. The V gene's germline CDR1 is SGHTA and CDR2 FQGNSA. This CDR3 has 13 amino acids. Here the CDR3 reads CASSSYGSRPQHF. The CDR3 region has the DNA TGTGCCAGCAGCTCGTACGGGTCGCGTCCCCAGCATTTT. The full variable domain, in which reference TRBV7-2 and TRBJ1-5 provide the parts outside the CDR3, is GAGVSQSPSNKVTEKGKDVELRCDPISGHTALYWYRQSLGQGLEFLIYFQGNSAPDKSGLPSDRFSAERTGGSVSTLTIQRTQQEDSAVYLCASSSYGSRPQHFGDGTRLSIL.

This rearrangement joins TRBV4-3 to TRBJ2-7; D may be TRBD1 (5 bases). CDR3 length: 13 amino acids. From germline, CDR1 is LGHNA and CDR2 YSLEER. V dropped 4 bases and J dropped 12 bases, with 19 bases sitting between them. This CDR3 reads CASSLHKGQSGYF. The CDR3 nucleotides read TGCGCCAGCAGCCTCCACAAGGGGCAAAGTGGGTACTTC.

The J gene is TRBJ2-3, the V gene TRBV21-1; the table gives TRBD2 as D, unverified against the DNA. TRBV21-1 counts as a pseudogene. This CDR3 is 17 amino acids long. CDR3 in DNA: TGTGCCAGCAGTCCCCAAGGGACTAGCGGTAACACAGATACGCAGTATTTT. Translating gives CASSPQGTSGNTDTQYF.

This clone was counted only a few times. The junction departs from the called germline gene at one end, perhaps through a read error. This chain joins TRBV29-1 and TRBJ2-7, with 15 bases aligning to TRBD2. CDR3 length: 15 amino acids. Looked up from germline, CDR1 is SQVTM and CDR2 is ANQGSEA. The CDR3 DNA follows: TGCAGCGTTGAAGGGACAATGGGACTAGCGGGGGGCGTCCTATTC. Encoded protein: CSVEGTMGLAGGVLF.

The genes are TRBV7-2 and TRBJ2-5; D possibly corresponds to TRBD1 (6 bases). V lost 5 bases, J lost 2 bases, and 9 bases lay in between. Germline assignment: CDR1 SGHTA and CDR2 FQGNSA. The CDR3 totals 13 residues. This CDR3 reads CASSTGQQETQYF. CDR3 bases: TGTGCCAGCAGCACGGGACAACAAGAGACCCAGTACTTC.

The CDR3: CASGREGRDTQYF. CDR3 sequence (DNA): TGTGCCAGCGGAAGGGAGGGCCGGGATACGCAGTATTTT. The chain links TRBV5-4 to TRBJ2-3; 7 bases fit TRBD2. The CDR3 is 13 amino acids. V trimming: 7 bases; J trimming: 6 bases; junction bases outside the gene matches: 8. From germline, CDR1 is SGHNT and CDR2 YYREEE (reference sequence).

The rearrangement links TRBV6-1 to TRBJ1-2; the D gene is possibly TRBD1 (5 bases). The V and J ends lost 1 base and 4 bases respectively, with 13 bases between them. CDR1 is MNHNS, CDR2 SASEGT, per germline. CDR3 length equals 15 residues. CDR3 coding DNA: TGTGCCAGCAGTGAAGTAGAGACAGCACCCTATGGCTACACCTTC. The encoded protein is CASSEVETAPYGYTF.

CDR3 coding DNA: TGTGCCTCTAGGACTAGCGGGGCGACCGGGGAGCTGTTTTTT. Translating gives CASRTSGATGELFF. This chain links TRBV10-3 with TRBJ2-2; TRBD2 matches 12 bases. The length of the CDR3 is 14 residues. V shed 11 bases, J shed 5 bases, and the junction held 6 bases outside the gene matches. In germline, CDR1 is ENHRY, CDR2 SYGVKD.

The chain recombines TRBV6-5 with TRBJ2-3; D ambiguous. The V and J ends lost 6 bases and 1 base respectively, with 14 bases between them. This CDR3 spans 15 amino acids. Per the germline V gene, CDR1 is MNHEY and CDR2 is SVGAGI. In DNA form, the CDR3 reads TGTGCCAGCAGGCCCGTTGGGGTGGGCACAGATACGCAGTATTTT. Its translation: CASRPVGVGTDTQYF.

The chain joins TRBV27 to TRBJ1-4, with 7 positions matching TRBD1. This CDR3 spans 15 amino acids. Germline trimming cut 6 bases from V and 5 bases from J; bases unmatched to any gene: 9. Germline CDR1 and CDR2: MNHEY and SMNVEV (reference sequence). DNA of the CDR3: TGTGCCAGCAGAGAGTATGGGACAGAAAATGAAAAACTGTTTTTT. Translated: CASREYGTENEKLFF.

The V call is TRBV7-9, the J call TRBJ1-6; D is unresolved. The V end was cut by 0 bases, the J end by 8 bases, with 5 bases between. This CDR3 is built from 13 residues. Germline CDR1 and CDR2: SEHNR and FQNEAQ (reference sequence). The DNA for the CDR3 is TGTGCCAGCAGCTTAGCGATGGATTCACCCCTCCACTTT. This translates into CASSLAMDSPLHF.

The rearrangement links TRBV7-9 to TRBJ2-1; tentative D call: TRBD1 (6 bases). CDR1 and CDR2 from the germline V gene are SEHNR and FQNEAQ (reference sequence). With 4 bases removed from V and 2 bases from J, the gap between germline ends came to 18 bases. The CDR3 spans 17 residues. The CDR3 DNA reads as TGTGCCAGCAGCTCTAACAGGGAAGAGGCCACCTACAATGAGCAGTTCTTC. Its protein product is CASSSNREEATYNEQFF.

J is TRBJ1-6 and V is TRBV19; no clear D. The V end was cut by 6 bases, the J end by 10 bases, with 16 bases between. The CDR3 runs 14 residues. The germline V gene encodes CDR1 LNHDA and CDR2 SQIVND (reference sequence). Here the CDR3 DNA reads TGTGCCAGTAGCCGGGCCGGTTCCTTATCACCCCTCCACTTT. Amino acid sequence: CASSRAGSLSPLHF.

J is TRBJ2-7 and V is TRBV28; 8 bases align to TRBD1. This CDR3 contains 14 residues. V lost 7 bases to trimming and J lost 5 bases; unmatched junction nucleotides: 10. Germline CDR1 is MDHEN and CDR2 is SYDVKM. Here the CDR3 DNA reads TGTGCCAGCATGGACAGGGACAGTTTCCACGAGCAGTACTTC. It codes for CASMDRDSFHEQYF.

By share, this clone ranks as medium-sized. CDR3 region: CAWRWGAYHEQYF. CDR3 DNA: TGTGCCTGGAGGTGGGGGGCGTACCACGAGCAGTACTTC. The V call is TRBV30, the J call TRBJ2-7, with D perhaps given as TRBD1 or TRBD2 (6 bases each). The CDR3 contains 13 residues. V was clipped by 3 bases and J by 5 bases, with 14 bases between them. Germline assignment: CDR1 GTSNPN and CDR2 SVGIG (reference sequence).

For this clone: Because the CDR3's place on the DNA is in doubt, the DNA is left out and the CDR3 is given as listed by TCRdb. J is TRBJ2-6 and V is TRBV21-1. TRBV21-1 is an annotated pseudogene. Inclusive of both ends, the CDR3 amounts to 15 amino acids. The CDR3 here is CASSKVGSGANVLTF.

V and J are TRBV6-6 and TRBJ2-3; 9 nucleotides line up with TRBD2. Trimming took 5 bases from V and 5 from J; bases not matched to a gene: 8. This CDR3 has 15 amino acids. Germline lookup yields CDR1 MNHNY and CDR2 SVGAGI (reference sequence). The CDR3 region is CASSETSGGVDTQYF. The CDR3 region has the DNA TGTGCCAGCAGTGAGACTAGCGGTGGGGTAGATACGCAGTATTTT.

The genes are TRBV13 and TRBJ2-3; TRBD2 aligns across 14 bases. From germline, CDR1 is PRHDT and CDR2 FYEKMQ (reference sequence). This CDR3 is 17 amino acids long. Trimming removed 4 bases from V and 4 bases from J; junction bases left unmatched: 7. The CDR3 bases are TGTGCCAGCAGCTCGGGGACTAGCGGGAGAGGGGCAGATACGCAGTATTTT. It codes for CASSSGTSGRGADTQYF.

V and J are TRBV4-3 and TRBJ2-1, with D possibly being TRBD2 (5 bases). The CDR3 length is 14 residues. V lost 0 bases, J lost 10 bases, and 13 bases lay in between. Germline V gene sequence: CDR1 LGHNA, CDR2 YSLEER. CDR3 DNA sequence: TGCGCCAGCAGCCAAGATTCGCGGGCGGGCGAGCAGTTCTTC. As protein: CASSQDSRAGEQFF.

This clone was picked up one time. CDR3 residues: CASSQVVRGQSQPQHF. In nucleotides, the CDR3 is TGTGCCAGCAGCCAAGTGGTCAGGGGCCAAAGTCAGCCCCAGCATTTT. The chain carries TRBV14 and TRBJ1-5, with a weak D call TRBD1 (6 bases). Germline CDR1 is SGHDN and CDR2 is FVKESK. The CDR3 length is 16 residues. V was trimmed by 1 base and J by 6 bases, leaving 16 bases between them.

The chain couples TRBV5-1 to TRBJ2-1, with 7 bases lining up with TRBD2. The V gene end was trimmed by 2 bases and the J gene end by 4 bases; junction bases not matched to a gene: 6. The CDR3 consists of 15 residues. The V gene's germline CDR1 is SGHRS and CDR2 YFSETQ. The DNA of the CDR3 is TGCGCCAGCAGCTTCCTAGCGGAAAAATACAATGAGCAGTTCTTC. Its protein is CASSFLAEKYNEQFF.